This TCR beta chain was captured by sequencing in a study of a mutant IDH1 vaccine in newly diagnosed glioma. In the study overall: Vaccines were first given 4-6 weeks after radiotherapy alone, or with temozolomide cycles. Males made up roughly 60% and females about 40% of treated patients, whose mean age was roughly 40 years. V12 fell at week 35 and V13, the study end, at week 47.

Time point specified: week 47, end of study. Every single dose of the vaccine, 300 ug of mutant IDH1 20-mer peptide, came with topical imiquimod. The donors' diagnosis was new WHO grade 3 or 4 astrocytoma that was IDH1-mutant and ATRX-lost. As concerns this clone: What it binds is unknown.

This table comes from immunoSEQ multiplex PCR, and its TCRdb copy is limited to in-frame clones, with some not included. The table records tens of thousands of clones, roughly four fifths of them present only once. The CDR3 spans 17 residues. The V gene's germline CDR1 is SGHVS and CDR2 FQNEAQ. The V gene end was trimmed by 5 bases and the J gene end by 5 bases; junction bases not matched to a gene: 16. Sample: PBMCs, taken from a glioma patient whose treatment included an IDH1 peptide vaccine. The TCR originated in a woman aged 45-65 years with glioma. The V call is TRBV7-8, the J call TRBJ1-1, with 8 positions matching TRBD1. CDR3: CASSPSQGARGTTEAFF. CDR3 DNA: TGTGCCAGCAGCCCGAGCCAGGGGGCAAGGGGAACAACTGAAGCTTTCTTT. Filled out from reference TRBV7-8 and TRBJ1-1, the complete variable domain reads GAGVSQSPRYKVAKRGQDVALRCDPISGHVSLFWYQQALGQGPEFLTYFQNEAQLDKSGLPSDRFFAERPEGSVSTLKIQRTQQEDSAVYLCASSPSQGARGTTEAFFGQGTRLTVV.